The 10 T cell receptor beta chains below all came from one sample that was sequenced in a study of STAT5B mutations in CD4+ large granular lymphocyte leukemia. Profiled with immunoSEQ multiplex PCR; TCRdb holds only in-frame clones, not every one. The sample includes roughly 46,000 clones, about 80% of them seen just once. The sequenced sample consisted of CD4+ T cells from blood buffy coats. These receptors all stem from a human donor in good health.

The chain employs TRBV6-1 and TRBJ2-3; no firm D call. The CDR3 sequence is 15 residues long. Deletions cut 2 bases from V and 4 bases from J, with 13 bases between. Germline CDR1 MNHNS, CDR2 SASEGT. The CDR3 here is CASSELNGYADTQYF. Here the CDR3 DNA reads TGTGCCAGCAGTGAACTTAACGGGTACGCAGATACGCAGTATTTT.

This clone was detected only once. This sequence joins TRBV30 and TRBJ1-3; D is unresolved. This CDR3 has 12 amino acids. Germline V gives CDR1 GTSNPN, CDR2 SVGIG (reference sequence). Trimming took off 4 bases at V and 4 bases at J, with 8 bases between the two ends. CDR3 protein: CAWTGSGNTIYF. CDR3 coding DNA: TGTGCCTGGACCGGTTCCGGAAACACCATATATTTT.

The chain employs TRBV18 and TRBJ2-3; D not resolved. This CDR3 comprises 15 residues. V lost 5 bases and J 2 bases, leaving 14 bases between the germline ends. CDR1 and CDR2 (germline): KGHSH, LQKENI. CDR3 DNA sequence: TGTGCCAGCTCAGAAACCCCCTATTACACAGATACGCAGTATTTT. Its translation is CASSETPYYTDTQYF.

This chain links TRBV7-3 with TRBJ2-1, with 7 bases lining up with TRBD2. The germline V gene encodes CDR1 SGHTA and CDR2 FQGTGA. CDR3 length equals 16 residues. Trimming at V came to 3 bases and at J to 7 bases, leaving 12 bases not matched to a gene. CDR3 residues: CASSFIAGRNKNEQFF. CDR3 DNA: TGTGCCAGCAGCTTCATAGCGGGTCGGAATAAAAATGAGCAGTTCTTC.

This chain connects TRBV2 to TRBJ2-7; 11 nucleotides match TRBD1. V shed 10 bases and J 4 bases; nucleotides not matched to a gene: 6. Per the germline V gene, CDR1 is SNHLY and CDR2 is FYNNEI. The CDR3 runs to 13 residues. The CDR3 sequence is CATWTGGVYEQYF. In nucleotides, the CDR3 is TGTGCCACCTGGACAGGGGGCGTGTACGAGCAGTACTTC.

The chain couples TRBV5-1 to TRBJ1-2; TRBD1 agrees at 8 bases. Germline assignment: CDR1 SGHRS and CDR2 YFSETQ. CDR3 size: 14 residues. The trim removed 0 bases at V and 8 bases at J, leaving 6 bases unmatched. The CDR3 DNA reads as TGCGCCAGCAGCTTGGACAGGGGGAGCCGGGGCTACACCTTC. Residues: CASSLDRGSRGYTF.

The V call is TRBV5-6, the J call TRBJ2-3; TRBD2 aligns across 9 bases. Germline CDR1 SGHDT, CDR2 YYEEEE. J lost 6 bases, V lost 6 bases, and 14 bases had no gene match. The CDR3 length is 16 residues. DNA for the CDR3: TGTGCCAGCACCTTCGTCCCCGGGACTAGCCCCGATACGCAGTATTTT. Amino acid sequence: CASTFVPGTSPDTQYF.

The chain combines TRBV6-6 with TRBJ2-2, with 8 bases lining up with TRBD2. Germline CDR1 reads MNHNY; CDR2 reads SVGAGI (reference sequence). This CDR3 region has 16 residues. Trimming cost V 2 bases and J 6 bases; bases outside gene matches: 8. This CDR3 reads CASSYPGTRRSGELFF. In DNA, the CDR3 is TGTGCCAGCAGTTACCCCGGGACTAGGAGGTCCGGGGAGCTGTTTTTT.

V gene TRBV5-1 combines with J gene TRBJ2-2; a weak D match, TRBD1 (5 bases). Germline loops: CDR1 SGHRS, CDR2 YFSETQ. V lost 5 bases and J lost 7, with 6 bases in between. This CDR3 region has 11 residues. The DNA of the CDR3 is TGCGCCAGCAGAGGGGACGGGGAGCTGTTTTTT. It codes for CASRGDGELFF.

The chain links TRBV5-1 to TRBJ2-5; possibly TRBD2 for D (6 bases). CDR3 length: 13 amino acids. Trimming pared 4 bases from V and 1 base from J, leaving 8 bases between. CDR1 and CDR2 from the germline V gene are SGHRS and YFSETQ. The CDR3 coding sequence is TGCGCCAGCAGCCCTAGCGCCCAAGAGACCCAGTACTTC. Its protein is CASSPSAQETQYF.